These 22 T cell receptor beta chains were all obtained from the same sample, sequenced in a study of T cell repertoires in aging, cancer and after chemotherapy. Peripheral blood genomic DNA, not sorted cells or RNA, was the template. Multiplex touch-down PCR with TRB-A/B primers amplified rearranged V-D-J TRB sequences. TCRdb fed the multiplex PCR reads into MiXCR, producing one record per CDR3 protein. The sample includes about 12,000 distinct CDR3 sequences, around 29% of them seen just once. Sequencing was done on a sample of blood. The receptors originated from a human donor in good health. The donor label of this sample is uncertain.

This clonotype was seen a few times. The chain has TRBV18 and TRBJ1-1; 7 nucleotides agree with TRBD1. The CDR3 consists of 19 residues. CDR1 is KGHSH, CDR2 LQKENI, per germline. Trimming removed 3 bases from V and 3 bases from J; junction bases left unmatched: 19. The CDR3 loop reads CASSPGLRGPRGRDTEAFF. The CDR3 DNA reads TGTGCCAGCTCACCGGGGCTTCGGGGCCCGAGGGGGCGCGACACTGAAGCTTTCTTT.

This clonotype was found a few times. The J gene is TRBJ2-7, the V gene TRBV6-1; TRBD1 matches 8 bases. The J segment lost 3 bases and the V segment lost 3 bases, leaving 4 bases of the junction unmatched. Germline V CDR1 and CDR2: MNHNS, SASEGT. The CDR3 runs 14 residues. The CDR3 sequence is CASSEGQAHYEQYF. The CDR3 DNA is TGTGCCAGCAGTGAGGGACAGGCTCACTACGAGCAGTACTTC.

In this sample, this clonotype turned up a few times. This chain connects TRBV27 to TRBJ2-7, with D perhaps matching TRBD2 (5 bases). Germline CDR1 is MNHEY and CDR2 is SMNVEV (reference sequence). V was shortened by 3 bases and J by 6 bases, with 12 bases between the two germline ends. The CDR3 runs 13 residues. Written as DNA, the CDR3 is TGTGCCAGCAGTTTTATAGTCGCGGGCGAGCAGTACTTC. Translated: CASSFIVAGEQYF.

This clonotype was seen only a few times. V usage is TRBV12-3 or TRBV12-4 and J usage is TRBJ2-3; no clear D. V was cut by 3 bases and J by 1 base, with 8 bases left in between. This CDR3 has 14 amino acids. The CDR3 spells CASSFTQGTDTQYF. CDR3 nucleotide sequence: TGTGCCAGCAGTTTTACCCAGGGCACAGATACGCAGTATTTT.

DNA for the CDR3: TGTGCCACCAGCAGAGCCCCCGGGGGTTCGCCCCTCCACTTT. It encodes CATSRAPGGSPLHF. The chain joins TRBV15 to TRBJ1-6; weak D call: TRBD1 (5 bases). The V end was cut by 1 base, the J end by 13 bases, with 14 bases between. Germline V lookup: CDR1 LNHNV, CDR2 YYDKDF (reference sequence). This CDR3 is 14 amino acids long.

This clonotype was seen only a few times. The CDR3 sequence: CATSEGSGANVLTF. The CDR3 nucleotides read TGTGCCACCAGTGAAGGCTCTGGGGCCAACGTCCTGACTTTC. V usage is TRBV24-1 and J usage is TRBJ2-6; D uncertain. The ends were cut back, 4 bases at V and 0 bases at J, with 3 bases in the middle. Germline V gene lookup returns CDR1 KGHDR and CDR2 SFDVKD. The CDR3 loop spans 14 amino acids.

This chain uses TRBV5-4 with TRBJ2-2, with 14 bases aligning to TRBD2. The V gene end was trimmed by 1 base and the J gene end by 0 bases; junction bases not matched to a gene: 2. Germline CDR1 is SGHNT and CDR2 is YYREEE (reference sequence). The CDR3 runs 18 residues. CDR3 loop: CASSLMGLAGANTGELFF. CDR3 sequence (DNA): TGTGCCAGCAGCTTGATGGGACTAGCGGGGGCGAACACCGGGGAGCTGTTTTTT.

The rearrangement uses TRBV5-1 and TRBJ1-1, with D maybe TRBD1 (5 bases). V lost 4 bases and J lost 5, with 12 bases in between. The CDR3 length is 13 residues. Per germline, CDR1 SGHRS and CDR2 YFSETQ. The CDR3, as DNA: TGCGCCAGCAGCGCTGGGACGGGGACTGAAGCTTTCTTT. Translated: CASSAGTGTEAFF.

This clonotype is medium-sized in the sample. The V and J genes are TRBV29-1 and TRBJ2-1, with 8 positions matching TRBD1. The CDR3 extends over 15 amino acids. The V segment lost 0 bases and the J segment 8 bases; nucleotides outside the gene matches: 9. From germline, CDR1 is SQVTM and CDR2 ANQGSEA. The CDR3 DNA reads TGCAGCGTTGAAGATCCCGGACAGGGCACCGATGAGCAGTTCTTC. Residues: CSVEDPGQGTDEQFF.

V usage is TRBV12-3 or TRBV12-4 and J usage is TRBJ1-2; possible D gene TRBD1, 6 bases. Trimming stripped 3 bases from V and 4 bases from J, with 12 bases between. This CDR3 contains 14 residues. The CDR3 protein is CASSFEGVGYGYTF. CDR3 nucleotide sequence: TGTGCCAGCAGTTTTGAGGGGGTAGGCTATGGCTACACCTTC.

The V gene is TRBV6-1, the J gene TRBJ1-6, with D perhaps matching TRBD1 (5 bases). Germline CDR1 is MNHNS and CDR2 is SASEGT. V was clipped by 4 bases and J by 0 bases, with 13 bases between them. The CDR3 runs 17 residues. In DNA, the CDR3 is TGTGCCAGCAGTGTCCGGGGCCTAAACTCCTATAATTCACCCCTCCACTTT. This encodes CASSVRGLNSYNSPLHF.

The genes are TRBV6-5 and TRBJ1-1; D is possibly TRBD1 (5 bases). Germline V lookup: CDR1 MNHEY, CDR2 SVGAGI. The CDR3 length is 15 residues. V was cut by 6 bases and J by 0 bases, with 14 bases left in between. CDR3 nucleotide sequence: TGTGCCAGCAGCAGGAGCGGGGCGATGAACACTGAAGCTTTCTTT. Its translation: CASSRSGAMNTEAFF.

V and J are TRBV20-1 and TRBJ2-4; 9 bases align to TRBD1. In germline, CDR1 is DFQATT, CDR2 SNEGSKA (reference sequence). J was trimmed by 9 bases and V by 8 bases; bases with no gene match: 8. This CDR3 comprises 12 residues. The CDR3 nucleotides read TGCAGTCTACGGACAGGGGAGGGCATTCAGTACTTC. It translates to CSLRTGEGIQYF.

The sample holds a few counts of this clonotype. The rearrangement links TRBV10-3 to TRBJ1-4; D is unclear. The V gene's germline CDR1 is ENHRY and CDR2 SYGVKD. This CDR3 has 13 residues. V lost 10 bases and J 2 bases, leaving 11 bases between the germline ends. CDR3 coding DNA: TGTGCCACGAGCAGCCAGACTAATGAAAAACTGTTTTTT. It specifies CATSSQTNEKLFF.

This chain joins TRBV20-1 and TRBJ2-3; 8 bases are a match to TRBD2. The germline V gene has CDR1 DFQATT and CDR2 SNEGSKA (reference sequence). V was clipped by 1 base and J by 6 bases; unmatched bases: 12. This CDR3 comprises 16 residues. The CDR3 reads CSARGRTSPVADTQYF. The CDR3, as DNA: TGCAGTGCTAGAGGAAGGACTAGCCCGGTGGCGGATACGCAGTATTTT.

The DNA for the CDR3 is TGTGCCAGCACCTATACTGGGGCTAACACTGAAGCTTTCTTT. Residues: CASTYTGANTEAFF. The gene calls are TRBV27 and TRBJ1-1, with D possibly matching TRBD1 (5 bases). Trimming left V 7 bases short and J 2 bases short, with 14 bases between. Germline values: CDR1 MNHEY, CDR2 SMNVEV (reference sequence). The CDR3 has 14 residues.

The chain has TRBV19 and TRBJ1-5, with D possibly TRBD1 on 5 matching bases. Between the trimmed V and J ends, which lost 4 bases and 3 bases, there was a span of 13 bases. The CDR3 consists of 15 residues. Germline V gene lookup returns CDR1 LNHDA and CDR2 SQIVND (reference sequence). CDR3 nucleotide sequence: TGTGCCAGTAGTAATAGGGGAGGGGCCAATCAGCCCCAGCATTTT. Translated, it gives CASSNRGGANQPQHF.

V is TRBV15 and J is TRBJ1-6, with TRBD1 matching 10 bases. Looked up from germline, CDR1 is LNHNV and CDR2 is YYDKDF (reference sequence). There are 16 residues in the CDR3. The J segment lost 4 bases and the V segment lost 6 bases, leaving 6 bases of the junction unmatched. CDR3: CATRGDRGLYNSPLHF. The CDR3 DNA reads TGTGCCACCAGGGGGGACAGGGGCCTTTATAATTCACCCCTCCACTTT.

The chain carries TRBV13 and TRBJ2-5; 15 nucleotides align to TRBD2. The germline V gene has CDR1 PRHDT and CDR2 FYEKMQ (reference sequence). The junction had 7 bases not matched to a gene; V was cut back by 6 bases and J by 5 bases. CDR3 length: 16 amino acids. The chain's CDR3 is CASSRTSGGAWETQYF. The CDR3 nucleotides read TGTGCCAGCAGTCGGACTAGCGGGGGGGCCTGGGAGACCCAGTACTTC.

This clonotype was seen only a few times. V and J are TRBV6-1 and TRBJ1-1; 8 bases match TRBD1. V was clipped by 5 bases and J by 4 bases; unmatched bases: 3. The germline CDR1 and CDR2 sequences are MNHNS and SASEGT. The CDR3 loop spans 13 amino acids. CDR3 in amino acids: CASSLTGVTEAFF. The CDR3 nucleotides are TGTGCCAGCAGTTTGACAGGGGTCACTGAAGCTTTCTTT.

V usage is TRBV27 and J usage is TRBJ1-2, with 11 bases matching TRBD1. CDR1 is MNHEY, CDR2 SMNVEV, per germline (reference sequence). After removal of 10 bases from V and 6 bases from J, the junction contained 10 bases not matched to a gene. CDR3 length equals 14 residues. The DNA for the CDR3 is TGTGCCACCTGGACAGGGGGCAAGGGAGATGGCTACACCTTC. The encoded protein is CATWTGGKGDGYTF.

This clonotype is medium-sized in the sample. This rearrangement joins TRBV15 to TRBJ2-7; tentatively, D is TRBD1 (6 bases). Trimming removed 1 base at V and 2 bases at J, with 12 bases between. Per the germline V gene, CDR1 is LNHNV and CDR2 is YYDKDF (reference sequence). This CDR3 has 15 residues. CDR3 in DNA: TGTGCCACCAGCAGAGGACAACAGGGAACCTACGAGCAGTACTTC. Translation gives CATSRGQQGTYEQYF.